Sequencing of this TCR beta chain was carried out in a study of response to subunit inactivated influenza vaccine. Study-level points and caveats: A suggestion made by the authors is that each seasonal influenza vaccination recruits few new T cells.

The V segment lost 6 bases and the J segment 4 bases; nucleotides outside the gene matches: 6. Germline CDR1 MDHEN, CDR2 SYDVKM. CDR3 size: 15 residues. This clonotype was detected many times. Its antigen is unidentified. A single record per CDR3 protein comes from TCRdb applying MiXCR to the RT-PCR reads. The data hold around 570,000 distinct CDR3 sequences, with about 7.6% observed a single time. The sample here was PBMCs from blood, taken around 25 months after vaccination. The chain is built from TRBV28 and TRBJ2-1; 10 nucleotides align to TRBD2. The clonotype comes from a man aged 45 to 75 who received an inactivated influenza vaccine. The CDR3 region is CASSRAGGPYNEQFF. Here the CDR3 DNA reads TGTGCCAGCAGCAGAGCGGGAGGGCCTTACAATGAGCAGTTCTTC.